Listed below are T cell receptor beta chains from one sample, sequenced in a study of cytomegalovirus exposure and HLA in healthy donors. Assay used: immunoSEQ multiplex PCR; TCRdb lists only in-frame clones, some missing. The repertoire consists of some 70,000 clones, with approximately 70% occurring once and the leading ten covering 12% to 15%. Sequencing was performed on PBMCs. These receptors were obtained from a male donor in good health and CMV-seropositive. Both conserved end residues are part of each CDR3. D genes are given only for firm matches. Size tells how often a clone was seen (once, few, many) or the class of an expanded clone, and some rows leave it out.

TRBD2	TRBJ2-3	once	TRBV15	CATSPGLAGHTNTQYF	TGTGCCACCAGTCCAGGACTAGCGGGCCACACGAATACGCAGTATTTT
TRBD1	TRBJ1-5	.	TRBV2	CASSRQGGSNQPQHF	TGTGCCAGCAGTAGACAGGGGGGCAGCAATCAGCCCCAGCATTTT
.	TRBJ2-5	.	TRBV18	CASSPVAWPGGTQYF	TGTGCCAGCTCACCAGTTGCTTGGCCTGGAGGGACCCAGTACTTC
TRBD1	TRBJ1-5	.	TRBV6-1	CASSEKRQGARGLWPQHF	TGTGCCAGCAGTGAAAAGAGACAGGGGGCCAGAGGACTTTGGCCCCAGCATTTT
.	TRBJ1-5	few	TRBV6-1	CASNPQGTGQPQHF	TGTGCCAGCAACCCACAGGGAACGGGTCAGCCCCAGCATTTT
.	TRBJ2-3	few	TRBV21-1	CASTNPLSRETTDTQYF	TGTGCCAGCACAAACCCTCTGAGCCGGGAAACCACAGATACGCAGTATTTT
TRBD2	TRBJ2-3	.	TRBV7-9	CASSYTSGTDTQYF	TGTGCCAGCAGCTACACTAGCGGCACAGATACGCAGTATTTT
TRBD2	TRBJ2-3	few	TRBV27	CASSLSLASGSTDTQYF	TGTGCCAGCAGTTTATCGTTGGCTAGCGGTAGCACAGATACGCAGTATTTT
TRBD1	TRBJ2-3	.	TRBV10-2	CASSDVTGADTQYF	TGCGCCAGCAGTGATGTTACAGGGGCAGATACGCAGTATTTT
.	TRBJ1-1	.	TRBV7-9	CASSSNRNTEAFF	TGTGCCAGCAGCTCGAACAGGAACACTGAAGCTTTCTTT
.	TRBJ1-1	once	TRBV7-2	CASSLTSRGSTEAFF	TGTGCCAGCAGCTTAACTTCGCGAGGGTCCACTGAAGCTTTCTTT
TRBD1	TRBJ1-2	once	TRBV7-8	CASSLAGQISHYGYTF	TGTGCCAGCAGCTTAGCGGGACAGATCTCTCACTATGGCTACACCTTC
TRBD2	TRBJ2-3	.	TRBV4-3	CASSQELAGAGDTQYF	TGCGCCAGCAGCCAAGAACTAGCGGGGGCGGGAGATACGCAGTATTTT
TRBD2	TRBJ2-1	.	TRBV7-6	CASSLEGTSYNEQFF	TGTGCCAGCAGCTTAGAAGGGACTAGTTACAATGAGCAGTTCTTC
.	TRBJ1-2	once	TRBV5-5	CASSLQTQGNYGYTF	TGTGCCAGCAGCCTTCAAACCCAGGGTAACTATGGCTACACCTTC
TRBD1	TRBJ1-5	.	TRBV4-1	CASSQYITGGNQPQHF	TGCGCCAGCAGCCAGTACATTACAGGGGGCAATCAGCCCCAGCATTTT
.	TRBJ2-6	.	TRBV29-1	CSVSRGGGANVLTF	TGCAGCGTGAGCAGGGGAGGGGGGGCCAACGTCCTGACTTTC
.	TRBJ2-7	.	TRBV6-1	CASSESRDYEQYF	TGTGCCAGCAGTGAATCCAGGGACTACGAGCAGTACTTC
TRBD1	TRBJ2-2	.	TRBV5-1	CASSLESGTGASGELFF	TGCGCCAGCAGCTTGGAATCCGGGACAGGGGCGTCCGGGGAGCTGTTTTTT
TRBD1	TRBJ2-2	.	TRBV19	CACRQGTGELFF	TGTGCCTGCCGACAGGGCACCGGGGAGCTGTTTTTT
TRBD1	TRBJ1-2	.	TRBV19	CASSLRPGQVDYGYTF	TGTGCCAGTAGTCTCCGCCCGGGACAGGTAGACTATGGCTACACCTTC
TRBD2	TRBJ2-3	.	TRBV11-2	CASSPPWIAGSTDTQYF	TGTGCCAGCAGCCCTCCTTGGATAGCGGGGAGCACAGATACGCAGTATTTT
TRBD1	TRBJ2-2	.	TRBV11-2	CASSRDRNTGELFF	TGTGCCAGCAGCCGGGACAGGAACACCGGGGAGCTGTTTTTT
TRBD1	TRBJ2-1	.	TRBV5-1	CASSLAGQGYNEQFF	TGCGCCAGCAGCTTGGCGGGACAGGGTTACAATGAGCAGTTCTTC
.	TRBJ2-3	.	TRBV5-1	CASDQGEVTDTQYF	TGCGCCAGCGATCAAGGGGAGGTGACAGATACGCAGTATTTT
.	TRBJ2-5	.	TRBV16	CASSQGYEGLGETQYF	TGTGCCAGCAGCCAAGGGTACGAGGGATTGGGAGAGACCCAGTACTTC
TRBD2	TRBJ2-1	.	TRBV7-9	CASSGDSRLAGWGNEQFF	TGTGCCAGCAGCGGGGACAGTCGACTAGCGGGTTGGGGGAATGAGCAGTTCTTC
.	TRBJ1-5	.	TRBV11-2	CASSLGENQPQHF	TGTGCCAGCAGCTTAGGGGAGAATCAGCCCCAGCATTTT
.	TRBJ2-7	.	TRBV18	CASSPLAGPSSYEQYF	TGTGCCAGCTCACCACTGGCGGGACCTAGCTCCTACGAGCAGTACTTC
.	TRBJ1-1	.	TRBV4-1	CASSLQTMNTEAFF	TGCGCCAGCAGCCTCCAGACAATGAACACTGAAGCTTTCTTT
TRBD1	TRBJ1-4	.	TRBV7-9	CASSSTGTVAEKLFF	TGTGCCAGCAGCTCCACAGGGACAGTTGCTGAAAAACTGTTTTTT
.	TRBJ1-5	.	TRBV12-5	CASGFGSQPQHF	TGTGCTAGTGGTTTCGGGAGCCAGCCCCAGCATTTT
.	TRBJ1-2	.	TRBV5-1	CASSLVTEGYGYTF	TGCGCCAGCAGCTTGGTAACCGAGGGCTATGGCTACACCTTC
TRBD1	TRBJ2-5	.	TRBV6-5	CASRRDRGREETQYF	TGTGCCAGCAGACGGGACAGGGGGCGAGAAGAGACCCAGTACTTC
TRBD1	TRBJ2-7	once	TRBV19	CASREQTGLYEQYF	TGTGCCAGTAGAGAACAGACAGGGCTCTACGAGCAGTACTTC
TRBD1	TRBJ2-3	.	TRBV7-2	CASSFGQGYTDTQYF	TGTGCCAGCAGCTTCGGACAGGGTTACACAGATACGCAGTATTTT
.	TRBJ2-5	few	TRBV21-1	CATGQGGILPGAKQETQYF	TGTGCCACCGGACAGGGTGGAATACTACCCGGGGCAAAACAAGAGACCCAGTACTTC
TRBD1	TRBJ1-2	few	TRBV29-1	CSVERDRVIVNYGYTF	TGCAGCGTCGAACGGGACAGGGTGATCGTTAACTATGGCTACACCTTC
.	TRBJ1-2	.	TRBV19	CASRPQGPYGYTF	TGTGCCAGTAGACCACAGGGCCCCTATGGCTACACCTTC
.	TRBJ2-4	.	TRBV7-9	CASSLVPILAKNIQYF	TGTGCCAGCAGCTTAGTACCAATACTAGCCAAAAACATTCAGTACTTC
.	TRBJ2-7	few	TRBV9	CASSPGGLHEQYF	TGTGCCAGCAGCCCCGGGGGTCTCCACGAGCAGTACTTC
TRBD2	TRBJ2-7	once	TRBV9	CASSVGGLENEQYF	TGTGCCAGCAGCGTAGGTGGACTAGAAAACGAGCAGTACTTC
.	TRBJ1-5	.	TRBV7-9	CASSDRQVGGSQPQHF	TGTGCCAGCAGCGACCGACAGGTCGGTGGTTCTCAGCCCCAGCATTTT
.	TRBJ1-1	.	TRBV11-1	CASSWRFSTEAFF	TGTGCCAGCAGCTGGAGGTTTAGCACTGAAGCTTTCTTT
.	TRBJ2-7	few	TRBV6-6	CASLTQGGSYEQYF	TGTGCCAGCCTCACCCAGGGGGGCTCCTACGAGCAGTACTTC
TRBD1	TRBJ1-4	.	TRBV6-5	CASTSGGTGAKELFF	TGTGCCAGCACCTCCGGGGGAACAGGGGCGAAGGAACTGTTTTTT
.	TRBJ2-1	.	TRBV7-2	CASGRLQTMSEQFF	TGTGCCAGCGGGAGACTCCAAACAATGAGTGAGCAGTTCTTC